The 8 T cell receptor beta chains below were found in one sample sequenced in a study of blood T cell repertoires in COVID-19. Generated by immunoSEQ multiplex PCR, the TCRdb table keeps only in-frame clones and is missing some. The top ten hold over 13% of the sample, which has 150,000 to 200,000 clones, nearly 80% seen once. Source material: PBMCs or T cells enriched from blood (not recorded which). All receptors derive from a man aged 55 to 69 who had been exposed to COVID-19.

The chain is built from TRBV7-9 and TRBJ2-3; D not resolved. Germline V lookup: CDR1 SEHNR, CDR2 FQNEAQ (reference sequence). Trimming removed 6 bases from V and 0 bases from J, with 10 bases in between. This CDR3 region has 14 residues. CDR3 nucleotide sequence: TGTGCCAGCAGTCGAAGCTCTAGCACAGATACGCAGTATTTT. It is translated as CASSRSSSTDTQYF.

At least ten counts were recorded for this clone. CDR3 in DNA: TGTGCCAGCAGCTCCTTCGGACAGGGGTTGGGAGAGCAGTACTTC. This sequence encodes CASSSFGQGLGEQYF. The chain carries TRBV7-2 and TRBJ2-7; 9 bases agree with TRBD1. Germline trimming cut 4 bases from V and 7 bases from J; bases unmatched to any gene: 11. CDR3 length: 15 residues. Germline values: CDR1 SGHTA, CDR2 FQGNSA. Together with reference TRBV7-2 and TRBJ2-7, the CDR3 gives the full variable domain: GAGVSQSPSNKVTEKGKDVELRCDPISGHTALYWYRQSLGQGLEFLIYFQGNSAPDKSGLPSDRFSAERTGGSVSTLTIQRTQQEDSAVYLCASSSFGQGLGEQYFGPGTRLTVT.

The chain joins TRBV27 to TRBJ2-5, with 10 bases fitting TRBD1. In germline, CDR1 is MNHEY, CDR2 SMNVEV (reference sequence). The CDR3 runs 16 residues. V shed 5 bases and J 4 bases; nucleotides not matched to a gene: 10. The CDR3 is CASSVRDRGLGETQYF. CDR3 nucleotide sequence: TGTGCCAGCAGTGTCCGGGACAGGGGATTAGGAGAGACCCAGTACTTC.

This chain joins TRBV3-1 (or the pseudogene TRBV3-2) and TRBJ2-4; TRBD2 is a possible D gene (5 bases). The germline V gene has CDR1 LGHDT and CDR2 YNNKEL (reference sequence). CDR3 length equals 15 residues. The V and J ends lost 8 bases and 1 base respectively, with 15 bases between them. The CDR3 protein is CASAARGDAKNIQYF. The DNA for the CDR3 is TGTGCCAGCGCCGCACGGGGAGATGCCAAAAACATTCAGTACTTC.

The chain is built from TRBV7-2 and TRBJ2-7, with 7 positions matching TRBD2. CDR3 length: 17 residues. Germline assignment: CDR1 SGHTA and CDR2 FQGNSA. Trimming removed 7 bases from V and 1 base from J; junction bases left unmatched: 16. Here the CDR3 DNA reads TGTGCCAGCACCTCAATAGCGGGTAGGTCCCGTTCCTACGAGCAGTACTTC. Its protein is CASTSIAGRSRSYEQYF. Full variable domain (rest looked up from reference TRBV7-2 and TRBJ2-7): GAGVSQSPSNKVTEKGKDVELRCDPISGHTALYWYRQSLGQGLEFLIYFQGNSAPDKSGLPSDRFSAERTGGSVSTLTIQRTQQEDSAVYLCASTSIAGRSRSYEQYFGPGTRLTVT.

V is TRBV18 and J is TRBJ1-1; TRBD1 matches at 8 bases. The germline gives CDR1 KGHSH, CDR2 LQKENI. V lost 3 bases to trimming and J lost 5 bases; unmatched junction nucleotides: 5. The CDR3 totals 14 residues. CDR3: CASSPMTGDTEAFF. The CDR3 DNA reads TGTGCCAGCTCACCGATGACAGGGGATACTGAAGCTTTCTTT. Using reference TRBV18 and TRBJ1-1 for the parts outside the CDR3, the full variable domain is NAGVMQNPRHLVRRRGQEARLRCSPMKGHSHVYWYRQLPEEGLKFMVYLQKENIIDESGMPKERFSAEFPKEGPSILRIQQVVRGDSAAYFCASSPMTGDTEAFFGQGTRLTVV.

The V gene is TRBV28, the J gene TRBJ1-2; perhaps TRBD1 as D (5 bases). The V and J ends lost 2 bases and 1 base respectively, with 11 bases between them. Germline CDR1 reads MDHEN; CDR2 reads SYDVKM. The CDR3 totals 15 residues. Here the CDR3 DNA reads TGTGCCAGCAGTTTAAGGGGAAGCCTTAACTATGGCTACACCTTC. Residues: CASSLRGSLNYGYTF.

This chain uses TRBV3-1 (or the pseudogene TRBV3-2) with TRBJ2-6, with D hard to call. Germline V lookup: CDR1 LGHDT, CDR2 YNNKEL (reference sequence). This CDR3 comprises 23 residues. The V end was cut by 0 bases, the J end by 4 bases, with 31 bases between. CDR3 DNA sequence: TGTGCCAGCAGCCAAGATTCTATCTTCCCTCGTGGTTCGCCTTCGCCGGGGGCCAACGTCCTGACTTTC. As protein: CASSQDSIFPRGSPSPGANVLTF.